This note documents a single T cell receptor (beta chain) sequence. CDR1 is LGHDT and CDR2 is YNNKEL in the germline V gene (reference sequence). J gave up 4 bases and V 3 bases, and 4 bases lay outside the gene matches. The CDR3 extends over 16 amino acids. This record comes from a study of blood T cell repertoires in COVID-19. For the study at large: The origin of the acute and convalescent COVID-19 samples was the United States, Italy and Spain. PBMCs, B-cell-depleted T cells, or T cells were the source of the cDNA or gDNA that made up the material.

Original analysis: Estimated nucleated cell counts came from reference gene primer amplification. TCRdb's table, derived via immunoSEQ multiplex PCR, lists solely in-frame clones and lacks some. V and J calls and clone size follow that table, whereas D and trimming were derived from the DNA. The sample gives nearly 60,000 clones, approximately 87% of which show up once; approximately 4.5% is in the top ten. The V and J genes are TRBV3-1 (or the pseudogene TRBV3-2) and TRBJ2-1, with 12 positions matching TRBD2. The receptor comes from a man in his forties with active COVID-19. Sequencing was carried out using peripheral blood. CDR3 residues: CASSQRLAGVYNEQFF. The CDR3 region has the DNA TGTGCCAGCAGCCAGAGACTAGCGGGAGTGTACAATGAGCAGTTCTTC.